The entry below gives a single T cell receptor (beta chain) sequence along with its context. Its antigen is as yet unknown. The data stem from a study of T cell responses to AZD1222 COVID-19 vaccine. Broader study findings: Females made up more of the donors, who were largely white British, and clonal diversity may have come out too low. Spike regions recognized by vaccine-associated CD4 TCRs spanned the protein, led by 160-218 and 743-854.

Data came from immunoSEQ multiplex PCR; TCRdb stores just in-frame clones and leaves some out. The sample records fewer than 200,000 clones, more than 70% being singletons. Trimming cost V 4 bases and J 1 base; bases outside gene matches: 8. The length of the CDR3 is 15 residues. CDR1 and CDR2 (germline): GTSNPN, SVGIG (reference sequence). This material consisted of peripheral blood, taken 28 days after the second AZD1222 dose. The clonotype was recovered from an adult who received the AZD1222 COVID-19 vaccine. This rearrangement joins TRBV30 to TRBJ1-2; the match to TRBD1 covers 8 bases. The chain's CDR3 is CAWISGTGFNYGYTF. CDR3 coding DNA: TGTGCCTGGATTTCTGGGACAGGTTTTAACTATGGCTACACCTTC. The entire variable domain, with the rest obtained from reference TRBV30 and TRBJ1-2, is as follows: SQTIHQWPATLVQPVGSPLSLECTVEGTSNPNLYWYRQAAGRGLQLLFYSVGIGQISSEVPQNLSASRPQDRQFILSSKKLLLSDSGFYLCAWISGTGFNYGYTFGSGTRLTVV.